These 5 T cell receptor beta chains were sequenced from one sample in a study of post-analysis software for immune sequencing data. Study-level findings and limits: Roughly 5 TRBV segments (TRBV5-6, TRBV5-1 and TRBV20-1 among them) occurred more frequently in patients than in controls.

cDNA libraries for TCR beta contained unique molecular identifiers. TCRdb re-derived calls from the PCR reads in MiXCR, one entry per CDR3 protein. The repertoire holds roughly 800,000 distinct CDR3 sequences, with about 50% as singletons. Their recognized antigens are unknown. What was sequenced was blood. These receptors all stem from a girl between 10 and 17 years old with multiple sclerosis.

The CDR3 loop reads CASSYDSEAFF. CDR3 coding DNA: TGTGCCAGCAGTTACGACAGTGAAGCTTTCTTT. The gene calls are TRBV6-6 and TRBJ1-1; tentative D call: TRBD1 (5 bases). This CDR3 is 11 amino acids long. Germline V gives CDR1 MNHNY, CDR2 SVGAGI (reference sequence). Between the trimmed V and J ends, which lost 2 bases and 7 bases, there was a span of 5 bases.

This clonotype was seen many times. The rearrangement links TRBV7-2 to TRBJ2-5; D unresolved. The CDR3 spans 13 residues. V was cut by 5 bases and J by 1 base, with 8 bases left in between. Germline values: CDR1 SGHTA, CDR2 FQGNSA. CDR3 sequence: CASSPLAQETQYF. Here the CDR3 DNA reads TGTGCCAGCAGCCCACTGGCCCAAGAGACCCAGTACTTC.

This chain connects TRBV20-1 to TRBJ1-1, with 7 bases aligning to TRBD1. The CDR3 runs 13 residues. Germline assignment: CDR1 DFQATT and CDR2 SNEGSKA (reference sequence). V dropped 1 base and J dropped 4; count of bases not matched to a gene: 3. The CDR3 DNA is TGCAGTGCTAGAGTCCGACAGGGCACTGAAGCTTTCTTT. It codes for CSARVRQGTEAFF.

The rearrangement links TRBV3-1 to TRBJ2-7, with a possible D match to TRBD1 (5 bases). The CDR3 spans 15 residues. V was pared by 4 bases and J by 0 bases, with 13 bases between. Germline V gene sequence: CDR1 LGHDT, CDR2 YNNKEL (reference sequence). The chain's CDR3 is CASSPPQGFSYEQYF. CDR3 DNA sequence: TGTGCCAGCAGCCCTCCCCAGGGCTTCTCCTACGAGCAGTACTTC.

This chain uses TRBV12-3 or TRBV12-4 with TRBJ2-1; TRBD2 is a possible D gene (7 bases). The CDR3 length is 18 residues. With 5 bases removed from V and 0 bases from J, the gap between germline ends came to 20 bases. The CDR3 loop is CASSPTRGLADSYNEQFF. CDR3 coding DNA: TGTGCCAGCAGTCCGACCCGGGGGCTAGCGGACTCCTACAATGAGCAGTTCTTC.